This TCR beta chain emerged from a study of T cell responses to AZD1222 COVID-19 vaccine. Broader study findings: Seropositive at baseline were only 5 to 7 AZD1222 recipients. A reported finding is that nearly half of spike-specific TCRs target unmutated variant regions.

V lost 5 bases and J lost 4, with 9 bases in between. The CDR3 is made up of 13 amino acids. CDR1 and CDR2 (germline): MNHEY, SMNVEV (reference sequence). The assay was immunoSEQ multiplex PCR, and TCRdb's table has in-frame clones only and misses some. The table lists around 100,000 clones, 88% of them singletons. Of note for this clone: What it recognizes is unknown.

The genes are TRBV27 and TRBJ1-5; D gene unclear. The receptor comes from an adult in good health. The specimen comprised peripheral blood, sampled on day 0 of AZD1222 vaccination. CDR3 sequence reads: CASSQQANQPQHF. The CDR3 nucleotides read TGTGCCAGCAGTCAACAAGCAAATCAGCCCCAGCATTTT.